A selection of T cell receptor beta chains follows, all from one sample in a study of human T cells and chemical hapten exposure. TCRdb processed the RACE reads anew with MiXCR; each CDR3 protein has one entry. The sample includes approximately 79,000 distinct CDR3 sequences, around 10% of them seen just once. The sequencing used whole blood, collected in connection with sensitization to the hapten diphenylcyclopropenone (DPC). These TCRs come from a woman between 45 and 65 years old with alopecia areata. Some clones in this sample may be carry-over from other donors' samples. The CDR3 runs from the conserved cysteine through the conserved F or W. Fields, in order: J gene, D gene, clone size, V gene, CDR3 protein, CDR3 DNA. A D gene is named only where the DNA matches it firmly. The size field is filled for only some rows; it gives once, few, many or a size class.

TRBJ1-3,.,many,TRBV29-1,CSALRDSGNTIYF,TGCAGCGCTCTCAGGGATTCTGGAAACACCATATATTTT
TRBJ1-4,.,many,TRBV29-1,CSVGAGREKLFF,TGCAGCGTTGGGGCAGGGAGGGAAAAACTGTTTTTT
TRBJ2-3,.,.,TRBV6-5,CASSYGVTQYF,TGTGCCAGCAGTTACGGAGTCACGCAGTATTTT
TRBJ1-5,.,.,TRBV7-2,CASSLDHDQPQHF,TGTGCCAGCAGCTTAGATCACGATCAGCCCCAGCATTTT
TRBJ2-1,TRBD2,many,TRBV6-4,CASSERASGSPGREQFF,TGTGCCAGCAGTGAAAGGGCTAGCGGGAGTCCCGGCAGGGAGCAGTTCTTC
TRBJ2-1,.,few,TRBV29-1,CTFGNNEQFF,TGCACCTTTGGGAACAATGAGCAGTTCTTC
TRBJ1-1,.,few,TRBV10-1,CASTSGGPTEAFF,TGCGCCAGCACTTCCGGGGGCCCCACTGAAGCTTTCTTT
TRBJ1-5,.,.,TRBV15,CATSIQTGPSQPQHF,TGTGCCACCAGCATACAGACAGGTCCCTCTCAGCCCCAGCATTTT
TRBJ2-7,.,few,TRBV5-1,CASSFSDGYEQYF,TGCGCCAGCAGCTTCTCCGACGGTTACGAGCAGTACTTC
TRBJ2-4,TRBD1,.,TRBV7-9,CASSEGTGGRAKNIQYF,TGTGCCAGCAGCGAAGGGACAGGGGGCCGCGCCAAAAACATTCAGTACTTC
TRBJ2-6,.,many,TRBV7-9,CASSLDGRQPGGANVLTF,TGTGCCAGCAGCTTAGATGGGCGACAGCCGGGAGGGGCCAACGTCCTGACTTTC
TRBJ1-1,.,.,TRBV9,CASSVDSVTEAFF,TGTGCCAGCAGCGTAGATTCGGTCACTGAAGCTTTCTTT
TRBJ2-7,.,many,TRBV2,CASSESVQAGYEQYF,TGTGCCAGCAGTGAGTCTGTTCAGGCAGGCTACGAGCAGTACTTC
TRBJ1-5,.,few,TRBV6-2/TRBV6-3,CASSLLHPGDQPQHF,TGTGCCAGCAGCCTCCTACACCCAGGGGATCAGCCCCAGCATTTT
TRBJ1-5,.,many,TRBV5-1,CASSLGVGSYQPQHF,TGCGCCAGCAGCTTGGGGGTGGGGAGCTATCAGCCCCAGCATTTT
TRBJ1-1,.,.,TRBV7-3,CASSPSGYTEAFF,TGTGCCAGCAGCCCCAGTGGGTACACTGAAGCTTTCTTT
TRBJ2-2,TRBD1,few,TRBV10-3,CAISESQGSWTGELFF,TGTGCCATCAGTGAATCACAGGGGAGTTGGACCGGGGAGCTGTTTTTT
TRBJ2-4,.,few,TRBV12-3/TRBV12-4,CASSLAVKVDAKNIQYF,TGTGCCAGCAGTTTAGCAGTAAAAGTAGACGCCAAAAACATTCAGTACTTC
TRBJ2-6,.,few,TRBV11-2,CASSLASSGANVLTF,TGTGCCAGCAGCTTAGCCAGCTCTGGGGCCAACGTCCTGACTTTC
TRBJ1-6,TRBD1,few,TRBV12-3/TRBV12-4,CASRGQGDYNSPLHF,TGTGCCAGCAGGGGACAGGGGGACTATAATTCACCCCTCCACTTT
TRBJ2-1,TRBD1,few,TRBV7-2,CASIRGQGAYNEQFF,TGTGCCAGCATTCGGGGGCAGGGGGCGTACAATGAGCAGTTCTTC
TRBJ2-7,.,few,TRBV20-1,CSARVMGARPYEQYF,TGCAGTGCTAGAGTTATGGGGGCCCGCCCCTACGAGCAGTACTTC
TRBJ2-7,.,many,TRBV2,CASSEGRLRSYEQYF,TGTGCCAGCAGTGAGGGACGCCTTCGGTCCTACGAGCAGTACTTC